The T cell receptor (beta chain) under discussion was sequenced for a study of OX40 agonist ivuxolimab in advanced cancers. Study findings and constraints: In CD8+ T cells, expanded clones were on average more numerous than in CD4+. Dose levels from 0.1 to 3.0 mg/kg saw CD4+ and CD8+ blood T cells expand clonally by week 6. Certain nonresponders likewise exhibited a low normalized T-cell clonal expansion.

In this sample, this clone turned up a few times. Its target is unknown. Data came from immunoSEQ multiplex PCR; TCRdb stores just in-frame clones and leaves some out. The table lists some 25,000 clones, 70% to 80% of them singletons. Researchers took blood at baseline, on cycle 4 day 1, and on cycle 7 day 1. This receptor was obtained from an adult with an advanced solid tumor such as melanoma, head and neck, liver or kidney cancer. The material was CD4+ or CD8+ T cells sorted from blood, obtained in a trial of the OX40 agonist ivuxolimab.

This CDR3 is CASSDGGAGADTQYF. CDR3 bases: TGTGCCAGCTCTGACGGGGGCGCGGGCGCAGATACGCAGTATTTT. The gene calls are TRBV18 and TRBJ2-3, with D perhaps TRBD1 or TRBD2 (6 bases each). The CDR3 sequence is 15 residues long. CDR1 and CDR2 (germline): KGHSH, LQKENI. Trimming removed 6 bases from V and 4 bases from J, with 17 bases in between.